This is a list of T cell receptor beta chains from one sample in a study of STAT3 mutations in large granular lymphocyte leukemia. Sequencing used immunoSEQ multiplex PCR; TCRdb keeps in-frame clones, though not all of them. The sample consists of about 15,000 clones, about nine tenths of them appearing once. Sequenced material: peripheral blood mononuclear cells. The receptor source for this set is a woman in her forties or fifties with T-cell large granular lymphocyte leukemia. Some clones in this sample may be carry-over from other donors' samples. Each CDR3 is given with its conserved first and last residue. D genes are given only for firm matches. Clone size is given for some rows only: seen once, a few or many times, or a class if the clone is expanded.

cdr3_nt cdr3_aa clone_size j_call d_call v_call
TGTGCCAGCAGCTTGGCCGACAGGAGCTCCTACGAGCAGTACTTC CASSLADRSSYEQYF . TRBJ2-7 . TRBV5-8
TGTGCCAGCAGCATACAGGGACAGCAGCCCCAGCATTTT CASSIQGQQPQHF . TRBJ1-5 TRBD1 TRBV7-9
TGTGCCAGCAGCCCCCGGTCAGCGGGGGTATACGAGCAGTACTTC CASSPRSAGVYEQYF . TRBJ2-7 TRBD2 TRBV7-9
TGTGCCACCAGCAGAGAAGGTGCACTGCCAATCCAAGAGACCCAGTACTTC CATSREGALPIQETQYF once TRBJ2-5 . TRBV15
TGTGCCAGCTCACCTTCTCGGGCGGACAGGGGGTACTTC CASSPSRADRGYF . TRBJ2-7 TRBD1 TRBV18
TGCGCCAGCAGCCAAGATGCGCGAGGGCCGACCTACGAGCAGTACTTC CASSQDARGPTYEQYF . TRBJ2-7 . TRBV4-3
TGCGCCAGCAGCTTGGTGTCCGGGACTGAAGCTTTCTTT CASSLVSGTEAFF . TRBJ1-1 . TRBV5-1
TGTGCCAGCAGTGAATGGAATAGCGGGAGGAATGAGCAGTTCTTC CASSEWNSGRNEQFF . TRBJ2-1 TRBD2 TRBV2
TGTGCCAGCTCACGGGACCCAGTATTCAATCAGCCCCAGCATTTT CASSRDPVFNQPQHF . TRBJ1-5 . TRBV18
TGTGCCAGCAGCCGTCTGGAGATCGCCTACGAGCAGTACTTC CASSRLEIAYEQYF . TRBJ2-7 . TRBV7-9
TGCGCCAGCAGCCCCGACAGGATGACAAACTATGGCTACACCTTC CASSPDRMTNYGYTF . TRBJ1-2 . TRBV5-1
TGCGCCAGCAGCCAAGATGTGAGACCTCCCACTGAAGCTTTCTTT CASSQDVRPPTEAFF . TRBJ1-1 . TRBV4-1
TGTGCCAGCAGCTCTTACTCCGGGACAGGGGTCTCTGGAAACACCATATATTTT CASSSYSGTGVSGNTIYF . TRBJ1-3 TRBD1 TRBV7-2
TGCGCCAGCAGCTTGTATGGAGGGAACTCCTACGAGCAGTACTTC CASSLYGGNSYEQYF once TRBJ2-7 . TRBV5-1
TGTGCCAGCTCACCCGGGTGGGGCCAAGAGACCCAGTACTTC CASSPGWGQETQYF . TRBJ2-5 . TRBV18
TGCAGCGCCGACAGGACCCAAGAGACCCAGTACTTC CSADRTQETQYF . TRBJ2-5 . TRBV29-1
TGCGCCAGCAGCCAAGATTCAGGAACTGAAGCTTTCTTT CASSQDSGTEAFF . TRBJ1-1 . TRBV4-3
TGTGCCAGCTCACACACAGGGGGCGGACGGCAGCCCCAGCATTTT CASSHTGGGRQPQHF . TRBJ1-5 TRBD1 TRBV18
TGCGCCAGCAGCTCACAGGTCATGAACACTGAAGCTTTCTTT CASSSQVMNTEAFF . TRBJ1-1 . TRBV5-1
TGCGCCAGCAGCAGAGGGACCAACTCTGGAAACACCATATATTTT CASSRGTNSGNTIYF few TRBJ1-3 . TRBV5-1
TGTGCCAGCAGTTCCTACGGGACAGACTATGGCTACACCTTC CASSSYGTDYGYTF . TRBJ1-2 TRBD1 TRBV28
TGTGCCAGCAGCCAAGCTAGCGGGATGAGGAATGAGCAGTTCTTC CASSQASGMRNEQFF . TRBJ2-1 TRBD2 TRBV4-2
TGTGCCAGCATCCAGGGGTCGGACACTGAAGCTTTCTTT CASIQGSDTEAFF . TRBJ1-1 . TRBV28
TGTGCCTGGAGTGGTCTGATCGCACCGGGAAACGAGCAGTACTTC CAWSGLIAPGNEQYF . TRBJ2-7 . TRBV30
TGTGCCAGCAGTTTAGTAGCGCCCCTCGGCGAGCAGTACTTC CASSLVAPLGEQYF . TRBJ2-7 . TRBV28
TGTGCCAGCAGCACCGGAACGTCCGGAGAGACCCAGTACTTC CASSTGTSGETQYF . TRBJ2-5 . TRBV7-2
TGTGCCACCAGCAGAGATGGTCCGCGCAATGAGCAGTTCTTC CATSRDGPRNEQFF . TRBJ2-1 . TRBV15
TGTGCCAGCAGCCAAGATACCAGCGGGAGGGGCAAAAACATTCAGTACTTC CASSQDTSGRGKNIQYF . TRBJ2-4 TRBD2 TRBV14
TGTGCCAGCAGTCAGGGCTCCTACGAGCAGTACTTC CASSQGSYEQYF . TRBJ2-7 . TRBV27
TGCGCCAGCAGTTCTCTGGGGGGTGGTCGGAACACTGAAGCTTTCTTT CASSSLGGGRNTEAFF . TRBJ1-1 . TRBV5-1
TGTGCCAGCAGTTTGTACTTACAGGGGGGGGGAGCTTTCTTT CASSLYLQGGGAFF . TRBJ1-1 TRBD1 TRBV28
TGCGCCAGCAGCTTTGATTCTGCATTCGGGGAGCTGTTTTTT CASSFDSAFGELFF . TRBJ2-2 . TRBV5-1
TGTGCCTGGAGGGGGCAGGGAACCGGGGAGCTGTTTTTT CAWRGQGTGELFF . TRBJ2-2 . TRBV30
TGTGCCAGCAGCTTGCGCAGGGGCCTCTATGGCTACACCTTC CASSLRRGLYGYTF once TRBJ1-2 . TRBV5-6
TGTGCCAGCAGCTTGGCCGGGAGAGGGCAGTACTTC CASSLAGRGQYF . TRBJ2-7 . TRBV5-5
TGTGCTAGTGGTTTGGTACTGTACGAGCAGTACTTC CASGLVLYEQYF . TRBJ2-7 . TRBV12-5
TGTGCCAGCTCAAGCTTTCCGGGACAATCTGAAGCTTTCTTT CASSSFPGQSEAFF . TRBJ1-1 . TRBV18
TGCGCCAGCAGTGTCGGGTACACTATCGAGCAGTACTTC CASSVGYTIEQYF few TRBJ2-7 . TRBV10-1
TGCAGCGTTGGGGACAGGGGCTACACAGATACGCAGTATTTT CSVGDRGYTDTQYF . TRBJ2-3 TRBD1 TRBV29-1
TGTGCCAGCAGCTTCGGAGGATCCTACGAGCAGTACTTC CASSFGGSYEQYF . TRBJ2-7 . TRBV7-2
TGTGCCAGCAGCTGGGGTAGCAATCAGCCCCAGCATTTT CASSWGSNQPQHF few TRBJ1-5 . TRBV7-8
TGTGCCAGCTCACGGAGCGGGAGAGGTACCTACGAGCAGTACTTC CASSRSGRGTYEQYF . TRBJ2-7 TRBD2 TRBV18
TGTGCCAGCAGCTCCCAAAAGGAGCAGTACTTC CASSSQKEQYF . TRBJ2-7 . TRBV7-9
TGCGCCAGCAGCCCTTTGGGTAGCGGGAGTGGAGAGACCCAGTACTTC CASSPLGSGSGETQYF . TRBJ2-5 TRBD2 TRBV5-1
TGTGCCAGCAGCTTGGGGGACAGTGTGGGGGAGACCCAGTACTTC CASSLGDSVGETQYF . TRBJ2-5 TRBD1 TRBV5-4
TGTGCCAGCAGCTCATTTGGCAATCAGCCCCAGCATTTT CASSSFGNQPQHF . TRBJ1-5 . TRBV7-9
TGTGCCAGCAGCTTACAGGGACGCGAGCAGTACTTC CASSLQGREQYF . TRBJ2-7 . TRBV5-4
TGCGCCAGCAGCCAAGAGGGACAGGGGGCTAGGGAGCAGTACTTC CASSQEGQGAREQYF . TRBJ2-7 TRBD1 TRBV4-1
TGTGCCAGCAGCCAAGATAGACAGGAAATCACTGAAGCTTTCTTT CASSQDRQEITEAFF once TRBJ1-1 . TRBV14
TGCGCCAGCAGCTTGGGCCCCCCGGAAGACTATGGCTACACCTTC CASSLGPPEDYGYTF . TRBJ1-2 . TRBV5-1
TGCGCCAGCAGCCAAGATCGCGAAGATACGCAGTATTTT CASSQDREDTQYF once TRBJ2-3 . TRBV4-3
TGCGCCAGCAGCTTGGGACCGTTCTCCTACGAGCAGTACTTC CASSLGPFSYEQYF . TRBJ2-7 . TRBV5-1
TGTGCCAGCAGTTACTCTGACGGAAATCAGCCCCAGCATTTT CASSYSDGNQPQHF . TRBJ1-5 . TRBV6-5
TGTGCCAGCAGAAAACCCGGCGGGAGGGCAGGAGATACGCAGTATTTT CASRKPGGRAGDTQYF . TRBJ2-3 TRBD2 TRBV6-6